Listed below are T cell receptor beta chains from one sample, sequenced in a study of blood T cell repertoires in COVID-19. This table comes from immunoSEQ multiplex PCR, and its TCRdb copy is limited to in-frame clones, with some not included. The sample has around 400,000 clones, around 92% seen once; the top ten hold 1.7%. Source material: PBMCs or T cells enriched from blood (not recorded which). The receptors here all came from a woman aged 25 to 39 who had recovered from COVID-19. The CDR3 runs from the conserved cysteine through the conserved F or W. A D gene is named only where the DNA matches it firmly. Clone size is given for some rows only: seen once, a few or many times, or a class if the clone is expanded.

clone size: NA
D gene: TRBD2
V gene: TRBV9
J gene: TRBJ2-5
CDR3 DNA: TGTGCCAGCAGCGAGGGAGCGGGGGGGCCAGAGACCCAGTACTTC
CDR3 protein: CASSEGAGGPETQYF

clone size: NA
D gene: NA
V gene: TRBV28
J gene: TRBJ1-4
CDR3 DNA: TGTGCCAGTGGGTCTCCGACTGTCCACGAAAAACTGTTTTTT
CDR3 protein: CASGSPTVHEKLFF

clone size: NA
D gene: TRBD1
V gene: TRBV3-1/TRBV3-2
J gene: TRBJ1-2
CDR3 DNA: TGTGCCAGCAGCCCTCTCCTAACAGGGGCTTATGGCTACACCTTC
CDR3 protein: CASSPLLTGAYGYTF

clone size: NA
D gene: NA
V gene: TRBV19
J gene: TRBJ2-7
CDR3 DNA: TGTGCCAGTAGTATTTCAGGGGTCACCTACGAGCAGTACTTC
CDR3 protein: CASSISGVTYEQYF

clone size: NA
D gene: TRBD1
V gene: TRBV4-1
J gene: TRBJ1-2
CDR3 DNA: TGCGCCAGCAGCCCCTGGGACAGGGTAGATCAGGACTATGGCTACACCTTC
CDR3 protein: CASSPWDRVDQDYGYTF

clone size: NA
D gene: TRBD2
V gene: TRBV5-1
J gene: TRBJ2-1
CDR3 DNA: TGCGCCAGCAGCAGAACTAGCGGGAGTAACGTTGAGCAGTTCTTC
CDR3 protein: CASSRTSGSNVEQFF

clone size: NA
D gene: NA
V gene: TRBV7-3
J gene: TRBJ2-3
CDR3 DNA: TGTGCCAGCAGCTCCTTGGCGACTTCCACAGATACGCAGTATTTT
CDR3 protein: CASSSLATSTDTQYF

clone size: once
D gene: TRBD2
V gene: TRBV5-1
J gene: TRBJ2-5
CDR3 DNA: TGCGCCAGCAGCTTTGGCGGGACTAGCGGGGGGAAGAGAGAGACCCAGTACTTC
CDR3 protein: CASSFGGTSGGKRETQYF

clone size: NA
D gene: NA
V gene: TRBV5-1
J gene: TRBJ1-3
CDR3 DNA: TGCGCCAGCAGCCGCAGGACAGTGAATACCGGGGACACCATATATTTT
CDR3 protein: CASSRRTVNTGDTIYF

clone size: few
D gene: TRBD1
V gene: TRBV19
J gene: TRBJ2-6
CDR3 DNA: TGTGCCAGTAGTATCCGGACAGGGAAATACTCTGGGGCCAACGTCCTGACTTTC
CDR3 protein: CASSIRTGKYSGANVLTF

clone size: few
D gene: TRBD2
V gene: TRBV24-1
J gene: TRBJ2-2
CDR3 DNA: TGTGCCACCTCGCGGGGGGGGCTTAGCACCGGGGAGCTGTTTTTT
CDR3 protein: CATSRGGLSTGELFF

clone size: NA
D gene: NA
V gene: TRBV9
J gene: TRBJ2-3
CDR3 DNA: TGTGCCAGCAGCGTACTAGATAGGACAGATACGCAGTATTTT
CDR3 protein: CASSVLDRTDTQYF

clone size: NA
D gene: TRBD2
V gene: TRBV5-6
J gene: TRBJ2-1
CDR3 DNA: TGTGCCAGCAGCTTTGCGGGAGGAGGTAGGAATGAGCAGTTCTTC
CDR3 protein: CASSFAGGGRNEQFF

clone size: NA
D gene: TRBD1
V gene: TRBV29-1
J gene: TRBJ1-2
CDR3 DNA: TGCAGCGTTGCGCCGGGACAGGGCTTAGGGTATGGCTACACCTTC
CDR3 protein: CSVAPGQGLGYGYTF

clone size: NA
D gene: TRBD1
V gene: TRBV30
J gene: TRBJ1-2
CDR3 DNA: TGTGCCTGGAGTGGGGACAGAGCTAACTATGGCTACACCTTC
CDR3 protein: CAWSGDRANYGYTF

clone size: NA
D gene: NA
V gene: TRBV30
J gene: TRBJ2-3
CDR3 DNA: TGTGCCTGGGTGAATCGCGGCACAGATACGCAGTATTTT
CDR3 protein: CAWVNRGTDTQYF

clone size: NA
D gene: TRBD1
V gene: TRBV4-1
J gene: TRBJ1-6
CDR3 DNA: TGCGCCAGCAGCCTTGGTCCCGGGACAGGGTATTCACCCCTCCACTTT
CDR3 protein: CASSLGPGTGYSPLHF

clone size: NA
D gene: TRBD1
V gene: TRBV18
J gene: TRBJ1-1
CDR3 DNA: TGTGCCAGCTCACCACCTGGACAGGGGGGGTTGAACACTGAAGCTTTCTTT
CDR3 protein: CASSPPGQGGLNTEAFF

clone size: NA
D gene: TRBD2
V gene: TRBV5-8
J gene: TRBJ2-2
CDR3 DNA: TGTGCCAGCATGACTAGCGCCTACACCGGGGAGCTGTTTTTT
CDR3 protein: CASMTSAYTGELFF

clone size: NA
D gene: NA
V gene: TRBV7-8
J gene: TRBJ2-7
CDR3 DNA: TGTGCCAGCAGCTTAGTCCCAGGAAACTACGAGCAGTACTTC
CDR3 protein: CASSLVPGNYEQYF

clone size: once
D gene: NA
V gene: TRBV6-5
J gene: TRBJ1-1
CDR3 DNA: TGTGCCAGCTCCCACCGGGGTGCCAACACTGAAGCTTTCTTT
CDR3 protein: CASSHRGANTEAFF

clone size: NA
D gene: NA
V gene: TRBV12-3/TRBV12-4
J gene: TRBJ1-3
CDR3 DNA: TGTGCCAGCAAGAGCTCTGGAAACACCATATATTTT
CDR3 protein: CASKSSGNTIYF

clone size: NA
D gene: NA
V gene: TRBV5-4
J gene: TRBJ2-1
CDR3 DNA: TGTGCCAGCAGCTTGGACGACAGGATCTACAATGAGCAGTTCTTC
CDR3 protein: CASSLDDRIYNEQFF

clone size: NA
D gene: NA
V gene: TRBV12-3/TRBV12-4
J gene: TRBJ1-1
CDR3 DNA: TGTGCCAGCAGTCCTACAGAAAACACTGAAGCTTTCTTT
CDR3 protein: CASSPTENTEAFF

clone size: NA
D gene: TRBD2
V gene: TRBV5-4
J gene: TRBJ2-2
CDR3 DNA: TGTGCCAGCAGCTTGGTAGGAGCGGGGGGGCCTCGAACCGGGGAGCTGTTTTTT
CDR3 protein: CASSLVGAGGPRTGELFF

clone size: NA
D gene: TRBD1
V gene: TRBV4-3
J gene: TRBJ2-3
CDR3 DNA: TGCGCCAGCAGCCAAGATCACAGGGGGACAGATACGCAGTATTTT
CDR3 protein: CASSQDHRGTDTQYF

clone size: NA
D gene: TRBD1
V gene: TRBV10-2
J gene: TRBJ1-1
CDR3 DNA: TGCGCCACCGAGGGACAGGGATTGATCACTGAAGCTTTCTTT
CDR3 protein: CATEGQGLITEAFF

clone size: NA
D gene: NA
V gene: TRBV7-5
J gene: TRBJ2-3
CDR3 DNA: TGTGCCAGAAGCAAACGACACCTTAGCACAGATACGCAGTATTTT
CDR3 protein: CARSKRHLSTDTQYF

clone size: NA
D gene: TRBD1
V gene: TRBV6-6
J gene: TRBJ1-2
CDR3 DNA: TGTGCCAGCAGTGACAGGGGGCCGCGGGGCTACACCTTC
CDR3 protein: CASSDRGPRGYTF

clone size: NA
D gene: TRBD1
V gene: TRBV4-2
J gene: TRBJ2-7
CDR3 DNA: TGTGCCAGCAGCCAAGGGACAGGGCGATACGAGCAGTACTTC
CDR3 protein: CASSQGTGRYEQYF

clone size: NA
D gene: TRBD1
V gene: TRBV7-9
J gene: TRBJ2-3
CDR3 DNA: TGTGCCAGCAGGGACAGACAGGGGGTAACAGATACGCAGTATTTT
CDR3 protein: CASRDRQGVTDTQYF

clone size: once
D gene: TRBD1
V gene: TRBV5-1
J gene: TRBJ2-7
CDR3 DNA: TGCGCCAGCAGCTTGGGACAGGGTATCGACGAGCAGTACTTC
CDR3 protein: CASSLGQGIDEQYF

clone size: NA
D gene: NA
V gene: TRBV28
J gene: TRBJ1-5
CDR3 DNA: TGTGCCAGCAGTTCTCTAGCGGACACCGGGCGAGGACCCCAGCATTTT
CDR3 protein: CASSSLADTGRGPQHF

clone size: NA
D gene: TRBD2
V gene: TRBV4-2
J gene: TRBJ2-1
CDR3 DNA: TGTGCCAGCAGCCCCATCGGGGAACTAGCGGGAGGTAATGAGCAGTTCTTC
CDR3 protein: CASSPIGELAGGNEQFF

clone size: NA
D gene: NA
V gene: TRBV18
J gene: TRBJ1-2
CDR3 DNA: TGTGCCAGCTCACCTCGGGACGGACAGAACTATGGCTACACCTTC
CDR3 protein: CASSPRDGQNYGYTF

clone size: NA
D gene: TRBD1
V gene: TRBV30
J gene: TRBJ1-6
CDR3 DNA: TGTGCCTGGAGTGTACGCGGGACAGGCTGGTATAATTCACCCCTCCACTTT
CDR3 protein: CAWSVRGTGWYNSPLHF

clone size: NA
D gene: TRBD1
V gene: TRBV28
J gene: TRBJ1-5
CDR3 DNA: TGTGCCAGCAGTGACCCAGGGGGGCCCCTTCCCCAGCATTTT
CDR3 protein: CASSDPGGPLPQHF

clone size: NA
D gene: TRBD1
V gene: TRBV7-2
J gene: TRBJ1-1
CDR3 DNA: TGTGCCAGCAGCCAACGGACAGGGGAGAACACTGAAGCTTTCTTT
CDR3 protein: CASSQRTGENTEAFF

clone size: once
D gene: TRBD1
V gene: TRBV18
J gene: TRBJ1-2
CDR3 DNA: TGTGCCAGCTCACCACCTGCAGGGGGAAACTATGGCTACACCTTC
CDR3 protein: CASSPPAGGNYGYTF

clone size: NA
D gene: NA
V gene: TRBV3-1/TRBV3-2
J gene: TRBJ2-6
CDR3 DNA: TGTGCCAGCAGCCAAGGCAGGGGAATGGAAGGGGCCAACGTCCTGACTTTC
CDR3 protein: CASSQGRGMEGANVLTF

clone size: NA
D gene: TRBD1
V gene: TRBV10-1
J gene: TRBJ1-1
CDR3 DNA: TGCGCCAGCAGTGAGTCCGGGACAGGATCAGCTTTCTTT
CDR3 protein: CASSESGTGSAFF

clone size: NA
D gene: NA
V gene: TRBV7-2
J gene: TRBJ1-5
CDR3 DNA: TGTGCCAGCAGCCAGGGTTTTCTAAGTCAGCCCCAGCATTTT
CDR3 protein: CASSQGFLSQPQHF

clone size: NA
D gene: NA
V gene: TRBV30
J gene: TRBJ1-1
CDR3 DNA: TGTGCCTGGACAGTGAACACTGAAGCTTTCTTT
CDR3 protein: CAWTVNTEAFF

clone size: NA
D gene: TRBD2
V gene: TRBV13
J gene: TRBJ2-7
CDR3 DNA: TGTGCCAGCTCCCCGGGGCGCGGGGGAAACTACGAGCAGTACTTC
CDR3 protein: CASSPGRGGNYEQYF

clone size: NA
D gene: TRBD1
V gene: TRBV14
J gene: TRBJ2-7
CDR3 DNA: TGTGCCAGCAGCCAACTCGGGACAGTGGGGAAAAAATACGAGCAGTACTTC
CDR3 protein: CASSQLGTVGKKYEQYF

clone size: NA
D gene: NA
V gene: TRBV9
J gene: TRBJ1-5
CDR3 DNA: TGTGCCAGCAGCCAGACAGGTAATCAGCCCCAGCATTTT
CDR3 protein: CASSQTGNQPQHF

clone size: NA
D gene: TRBD1
V gene: TRBV19
J gene: TRBJ1-3
CDR3 DNA: TGTGCCAGTAGTATATCATCAATGAGACAGGGCCCTGGAAACACCATATATTTT
CDR3 protein: CASSISSMRQGPGNTIYF

clone size: NA
D gene: NA
V gene: TRBV4-1
J gene: TRBJ2-7
CDR3 DNA: TGCGCCAGCAGCCAAGATGTGGGCAGGGACTACGAGCAGTACTTC
CDR3 protein: CASSQDVGRDYEQYF

clone size: few
D gene: NA
V gene: TRBV19
J gene: TRBJ2-7
CDR3 DNA: TGTGCCAGTAGTATAGCGGGGACAAGCGTATCCTACGAGCAGTACTTC
CDR3 protein: CASSIAGTSVSYEQYF

clone size: NA
D gene: TRBD1
V gene: TRBV19
J gene: TRBJ1-5
CDR3 DNA: TGTGCCAGTAGGGACAGGGGGCAAGTAAGTCAGCCCCAGCATTTT
CDR3 protein: CASRDRGQVSQPQHF

clone size: NA
D gene: NA
V gene: TRBV2
J gene: TRBJ1-4
CDR3 DNA: TGTGCCAGCAGTATACAAGCTAATGAAAAACTGTTTTTT
CDR3 protein: CASSIQANEKLFF

clone size: NA
D gene: NA
V gene: TRBV6-1
J gene: TRBJ1-3
CDR3 DNA: TGTGCCAGCAGTGAAGCGCAGATCCGAAGCTCTGGAAACACCATATATTTT
CDR3 protein: CASSEAQIRSSGNTIYF

clone size: NA
D gene: TRBD1
V gene: TRBV5-1
J gene: TRBJ2-7
CDR3 DNA: TGCGCCAGCAGCATGGCCGGGACAGGGGCTTCCGAGCAGTACTTC
CDR3 protein: CASSMAGTGASEQYF

clone size: NA
D gene: NA
V gene: TRBV19
J gene: TRBJ1-4
CDR3 DNA: TGTGCCAGTAGGGAAAGACAGGAAAAACTGTTTTTT
CDR3 protein: CASRERQEKLFF

clone size: NA
D gene: TRBD1
V gene: TRBV4-3
J gene: TRBJ1-5
CDR3 DNA: TGCGCCAGCAGCCCATCGGCCGGGCAGGGGGCAAGTCAGCCCCAGCATTTT
CDR3 protein: CASSPSAGQGASQPQHF